The text below deals with one TCR beta chain. This specimen comes from a study of CD8 T cell repertoires and HIV-1 epitope variants. At the level of the study: Controls were a CMV, EBV and flu peptide pool, Ebola AY9 negative control, and no-peptide well. Tested: three Gag epitope families, Nef HW9 and YT9.

Assay: immunoSEQ multiplex PCR; the TCRdb copy retains only in-frame clones and omits some. The sample contains roughly 100,000 clones, 70% to 75% of which appear only once. The CDR3 consists of 16 residues. In germline, CDR1 is LNHNV, CDR2 YYDKDF (reference sequence). V dropped 1 base and J dropped 5 bases, with 18 bases sitting between them. The rearrangement joins TRBV15 to TRBJ2-7, with a weak D call TRBD2 (5 bases). The TCR sequence derives from a male donor with HIV. Input material: uncultured baseline CD8+ T cells from peripheral blood mononuclear cells (PBMCs). The CDR3 sequence is CATSRASGLRLDEQYF. In DNA, the CDR3 is TGTGCCACCAGCAGAGCTAGTGGACTCCGTTTAGACGAGCAGTACTTC.